The clone carrying this T cell receptor beta chain rates as medium-sized. Its antigen is currently unknown. The sample comes from a study of spatial heterogeneity in lung cancer. Indicated time point: sample taken at primary tumor resection. Unsorted whole RNA of tumor, nontumor lung or frozen PBMC was sequenced. From the 5' RACE reads, TCRdb called clonotypes with MiXCR, one entry per CDR3 protein. Found here are 7,000 to 9,500 distinct CDR3 sequences, approximately 5.5% of them singletons; the top ten hold over 20%. This CDR3 is built from 19 residues. Per the germline V gene, CDR1 is MNHEY and CDR2 is SMNVEV (reference sequence). The trim removed 5 bases at V and 6 bases at J, leaving 21 bases unmatched. General study points: Counts of expanded alpha and beta TCRs within tumors tracked the tumor nonsynonymous mutation count. It was estimated that coverage of tumor T cells reached about 7% for alpha chains and 13% for beta chains.

This material consisted of lung tumor tissue, taken at surgery. The receptor was isolated from a female donor with early-stage non-small cell lung cancer. The V call is TRBV27, the J call TRBJ2-1; 8 bases align to TRBD2. CDR3 residues: CASSPVYPRTSPIFNEQFF. Written as DNA, the CDR3 is TGTGCCAGCAGTCCCGTGTACCCCAGGACTAGCCCCATCTTCAATGAGCAGTTCTTC.